This T cell receptor (beta chain) came from a study of cytomegalovirus exposure and HLA in healthy donors. Broader study findings: Later genetic work tied a missense DCLRE1C variant to beta-chain V and J trimming. Overall, approximately 180 TCR beta chains were annotated as cytomegalovirus-associated.

Vbeta (60) and Jbeta (13) primers were used in the PCR. In the original workflow: Some 11 million shared chains were among the about 80 million unique TCR beta chains that a later analysis counted. Repertoires were generated with immunoSEQ multiplex PCR, while TCRdb's copy carries only in-frame clones and drops some. The V and J calls and clone size were taken over from that table, and D and trimming were inferred from the DNA. The sample records around 100,000 clones, approximately 73% being singletons. This clone came up a few times. The antigen is not known. This clonotype originated in a man in his forties or fifties in good health and CMV-seronegative. Sequencing was performed on PBMCs.

The CDR3 loop is CASRPIGATNEKLFF. The CDR3 DNA reads TGTGCCAGCAGGCCCATCGGGGCAACTAATGAAAAACTGTTTTTT. The chain recombines TRBV5-6 with TRBJ1-4; D gene uncertain. Between the trimmed V and J ends, which lost 5 bases and 0 bases, there was a span of 11 bases. Per the germline V gene, CDR1 is SGHDT and CDR2 is YYEEEE. This CDR3 spans 15 amino acids.